The 23 T cell receptor delta chains below all came from one sample that was sequenced in a study of gamma-delta chains in newborns, infants, children. TCRdb re-called the reads using CATT. The profile shows 2,500 to 3,500 delta-chain clones, around half of them singletons. Specimen: blood. These receptors were collected from a child who received the measles vaccine.

Judged by abundance, this clone is medium-sized. The chain employs TRDV1 and TRDJ2; D uncertain. Per germline, CDR1 TSWWSYY and CDR2 QGS. The CDR3 extends over 14 amino acids. V was shortened by 3 bases and J by 8 bases, with 13 bases between the two germline ends. This CDR3 reads CALGDPALLAQLFF. In DNA form, the CDR3 reads TGTGCTCTTGGGGACCCGGCCCTCCTCGCACAACTCTTCTTT.

This clone is labeled medium-sized. The chain recombines TRDV1 with TRDJ1; 11 bases map to TRDD3. The CDR3 length is 20 residues. Germline-derived CDR1 and CDR2 are TSWWSYY and QGS. The ends lost 0 bases at V and 2 bases at J; junction bases unmatched: 14. The CDR3: CALGELSGYWGIETTDKLIF. As DNA, the CDR3 is TGTGCTCTTGGGGAACTTAGCGGGTACTGGGGGATAGAAACAACCGATAAACTCATCTTT.

Comments on this clone: A read error may be the cause here, since a much bigger clone is one base away. Other DNA variants within this sample encode the same CDR3. J is TRDJ3 and V is TRDV1, with a weak D call TRDD3 (7 bases). The V gene's germline CDR1 is TSWWSYY and CDR2 QGS. This CDR3 spans 23 amino acids. CDR3 amino acids: CALGEHRASCWGTSSWDTRQMFF. CDR3 in DNA: TGTGCCCTTGGAGAACATAGGGCTTCCTGTTGGGGGACGAGCTCCTGGGACACCCGACAGATGTTTTTC.

For this clone: This clone may be a read error of a much larger clone one base away. At the DNA level, this CDR3 is encoded by other sequences in the same sample as well. The chain has TRDV1 and TRDJ1; D is perhaps TRDD3 (7 bases). The germline gives CDR1 TSWWSYY, CDR2 QGS. The CDR3 runs to 18 residues. DNA of the CDR3: TGTGCCCTTGGGGGTCTTCCTCGTACTGGGGACCACACCGATAAACTCATCTTT. Translating gives CALGGLPRTGDHTDKLIF.

This clone is judged medium-sized (0.01 to 0.1%). This CDR3 is CAASARVGPTLGDTPSWETDKLIF. The CDR3 DNA reads TGTGCAGCAAGCGCCAGGGTCGGACCTACCTTGGGGGATACGCCCTCCTGGGAGACCGATAAACTCATCTTT. J is TRDJ1 and V is TRAV29/DV5, with 11 bases lining up with TRDD3. V was clipped by 0 bases and J by 2 bases; unmatched bases: 30. The CDR3 length is 24 residues. Germline V gives CDR1 NSMFDY, CDR2 ISSIKDK.

This clone is termed medium-sized. This chain uses TRDV2 with TRDJ2; 13 nucleotides match TRDD3. The V gene end was trimmed by 4 bases and the J gene end by 0 bases; junction bases not matched to a gene: 10. From germline, CDR1 is GEAIGNYY and CDR2 EKD. The CDR3 runs 19 residues. In nucleotides, the CDR3 is TGTGCCTGTGATCGGCTACTGGGGGATACGCGAGCTTTGACAGCACAACTCTTCTTT. This translates into CACDRLLGDTRALTAQLFF.

For this clone: A much larger clone lies a single base off, so this may be a read error. Other DNA sequences in this specimen translate into the identical CDR3. The chain uses TRDV1 and TRDJ2, with a weak D call TRDD3 (6 bases). V gave up 0 bases and J gave up 2 bases, with 28 bases separating them. The CDR3 extends over 22 amino acids. Germline V gene data show CDR1 as TSWWSYY and CDR2 as QGS. CDR3 nucleotides: TGTGCTCTTGGGGAACTTGTTATACGGGGGTTGCTGGGAGATACGTTGACAGCACAACTCTTCTTT. It translates to CALGELVIRGLLGDTLTAQLFF.

By proportion, this clone is medium-sized (0.01 to 0.1%). The same CDR3 can be traced to other DNA sequences in this sample. The chain links TRDV1 to TRDJ1; TRDD3 aligns across 8 bases. The CDR3 has 22 amino acids. Germline CDR1 TSWWSYY, CDR2 QGS. The junction had 24 bases not matched to a gene; V was cut back by 3 bases and J by 0 bases. Written as DNA, the CDR3 is TGTGCTCTTGGGGAGCAAGATATGAGTCTACCTGGGGGAGCACCGTACACCGATAAACTCATCTTT. This sequence encodes CALGEQDMSLPGGAPYTDKLIF.

Concerning this clone itself: Being one base from a much bigger clone, this may be a read error. This rearrangement joins TRDV1 to TRDJ1; a possible D gene is TRDD3 (10 bases). Germline V CDR1 and CDR2: TSWWSYY, QGS. The CDR3 sequence is 27 residues long. CDR3 sequence (DNA): TGTGCTCTTGGGGCCCTGAACGGACGGCCTTCCTACCCCTTAGGGTGGGGGATACTCAAGTACACCGATAAACCCATCTTT. Translated, it gives CALGALNGRPSYPLGWGILKYTDKPIF.

In this sample, this clone turned up once. A far larger clone is just one base off, so this is likely a read error. The chain joins TRDV3 to TRDJ1; 7 nucleotides line up with TRDD3. Germline assignment: CDR1 TVYSNPD and CDR2 GDNSRS (reference sequence). CDR3 length: 15 residues. V gave up 0 bases and J gave up 0 bases; unmatched junction bases: 7. The CDR3 DNA reads TGTGCCTTTAGTCTGGGGGGTGCGTACACCGATAAACTCATCTTT. Its translation is CAFSLGGAYTDKLIF. Drawing the rest from reference TRDV3 and TRDJ1, the complete variable domain is CDKVTQSSPDQTVASGSEVVLLCTYDTVYSNPDLFWYRIRPDYSFQFVFYGDNSRSEGADFTQGRFSVKHILTQKAFHLVISPVRTEDSATYYCAFSLGGAYTDKLIFGKGTRVTVEP.

With respect to this clone: Just one base apart from a much larger clone, this may be a read error. The chain couples TRDV2 to TRDJ1; TRDD3 matches at 12 bases. The CDR3 covers 18 residues. Germline CDR1 and CDR2: GEAIGNYY and EKD. With V trimmed by 0 bases and J by 7 bases, 14 bases remained unmatched. Here the CDR3 reads CACDTLRTGGYKSGKLIF. The CDR3, as DNA: TGTGCCTGTGACACCCTGCGAACTGGGGGATACAAGTCCGGTAAACTCATCTTT.

Points on this clone: Being one base from a much bigger clone, this may be a read error. The rearrangement uses TRDV2 and TRDJ3, with TRDD3 identical over 9 bases. J was trimmed by 0 bases and V by 5 bases; bases with no gene match: 7. CDR1 is GEAIGNYY and CDR2 is EKD in the germline V gene. The CDR3 loop spans 18 amino acids. CDR3 coding DNA: TGTGCCTGTGGCATACTGGGGGAGAGCTCCTGGGACACCCGACAGATGTTTTTC. It specifies CACGILGESSWDTRQMFF.

With respect to this clone: A much larger clone lies one base from this, so it may be a read error. J is TRDJ1 and V is TRDV1; no reliable D call. The CDR3 consists of 16 residues. V was clipped by 2 bases and J by 10 bases, with 23 bases between them. Germline-derived CDR1 and CDR2 are TSWWSYY and QGS. The CDR3 sequence is CALGEGPLRLEDLLIF. CDR3 DNA: TGTGCTCTTGGGGAAGGACCTCTACGCCTGGAGGATTTACTCATCTTT.

This clone was seen once. This sequence may be a read error, since a much larger clone differs from it by one base. Other nucleotide sequences from this sample produce the same CDR3. The chain uses TRDV2 and TRDJ1, with 9 bases lining up with TRDD3. CDR1 GEAIGNYY and CDR2 EKD come from the germline V gene. CDR3 length: 15 amino acids. With 0 bases clipped from V and 5 bases from J, the junction kept 6 bases outside the gene matches. Here the CDR3 reads CACDTGGYPPDKLIF. CDR3 nucleotides: TGTGCCTGTGACACCGGGGGATACCCGCCTGATAAACTCATCTTT.

Note on this clone: This clone may be a read error of a much larger clone one base away. The chain is built from TRDV2 and TRDJ1; 9 bases agree with TRDD3. CDR1 GEAIGNYY and CDR2 EKD come from the germline V gene. This CDR3 comprises 15 residues. The CDR3 DNA is TGTGCCTGTGACACCGGGGGATACCCGCCCGATAAACCCATCTTT. It specifies CACDTGGYPPDKPIF.

Details on this clone: A read error is possible here, since a much larger clone lies one base away. Other DNA sequences in the sample encode the same CDR3. V and J are TRDV1 and TRDJ1, with D tentatively TRDD2 or TRDD3 (6 bases each). The germline gives CDR1 TSWWSYY, CDR2 QGS. The CDR3 runs 18 residues. Trimming cost V 0 bases and J 10 bases, with 27 bases left between them. The chain's CDR3 is CALGELASYHGDSWGLIF. Written as DNA, the CDR3 is TGTGCTCTTGGGGAACTGGCGTCCTACCACGGGGATTCTTGGGGACTCATCTTT.

Relative to its sample, this clone is medium-sized. A read error may account for a junction end that differs from germline. This CDR3 is also generated by other DNA sequences in the sample. The V and J genes are TRDV2 and TRDJ2; 8 bases map to TRDD3. Germline V gene lookup returns CDR1 GEAIGNYY and CDR2 EKD. The CDR3 is 17 residues long. As DNA, the CDR3 is TGTGCCTGTGACACAGTGAGTACTGGGGGTTTGACGGCACAACTCTTCTTT. Protein sequence: CACDTVSTGGLTAQLFF.

In the case of this clone: The same CDR3 arises from other DNA sequences in this sample as well. CDR3 sequence (DNA): TGTGCTCTTGGGGAACTGGGCCAACGTTATCTCGGGGTGCGGCCTTCCCCTGTACTGGGGGATAGGAGGTACACCGATAAACTCATCTTT. It encodes CALGELGQRYLGVRPSPVLGDRRYTDKLIF. The gene calls are TRDV1 and TRDJ1; 11 bases agree with TRDD3. Per the germline V gene, CDR1 is TSWWSYY and CDR2 is QGS. V was pared by 0 bases and J by 0 bases, with 42 bases of the junction left unmatched. The CDR3 has 30 amino acids.

This clone showed up just a few times. The chain employs TRDV1 and TRDJ1; 12 positions match TRDD3. CDR3 length equals 16 residues. After removal of 9 bases from V and 3 bases from J, the junction contained 11 bases not matched to a gene. The germline V gene encodes CDR1 TSWWSYY and CDR2 QGS. CDR3 protein: CALTPGGYASPDKLIF. CDR3 sequence (DNA): TGTGCTCTCACTCCTGGGGGATACGCGAGCCCCGATAAACTCATCTTT.

Regarding this clone: Possible read error: a much larger clone is one base away. Other DNA sequences of this sample code for an identical CDR3. The chain couples TRDV1 to TRDJ1, with 12 bases matching TRDD3. Germline CDR1 is TSWWSYY and CDR2 is QGS. The CDR3 runs 22 residues. CDR3: CALGDRGHLYWGIQFYTDKLIF. Here the CDR3 DNA reads TGTGCTCTGGGGGATCGGGGCCACCTATACTGGGGGATACAGTTTTACACCGATAAACTCATCTTT.

By sample fraction, this clone is medium-sized. The sample contains more than one DNA sequence encoding this CDR3. The rearrangement uses TRDV2 and TRDJ3; 7 nucleotides align to TRDD3. The CDR3 runs 16 residues. The trim removed 3 bases at V and 0 bases at J, leaving 1 base unmatched. Germline values: CDR1 GEAIGNYY, CDR2 EKD. The CDR3 reads CACDWGSSWDTRQMFF. In DNA, the CDR3 is TGTGCCTGTGACTGGGGGAGCTCCTGGGACACCCGACAGATGTTTTTC.

Note on this clone: This may stem from a read error, because a much larger clone lies one nucleotide away. This chain links TRDV2 with TRDJ2; D is perhaps TRDD3 (6 bases). The V end was cut by 1 base, the J end by 7 bases, with 12 bases between. The CDR3 sequence is 14 residues long. CDR1 and CDR2 from the germline V gene are GEAIGNYY and EKD. CDR3 in amino acids: CACDTWGGVAQLFF. The CDR3 DNA is TGTGCCTGTGACACTTGGGGGGGAGTAGCACAACTCTTCTTT.

The V and J genes are TRDV1 and TRDJ1; either TRDD2 or TRDD3 may supply D (5 bases each). The CDR3 spans 25 residues. V was shortened by 2 bases and J by 3 bases, with 43 bases between the two germline ends. Germline assignment: CDR1 TSWWSYY and CDR2 QGS. CDR3 in DNA: TGTGCTCTTGGGGAAGGGGTTCCTGGCCTATTACCTGGTTCCTTTGGCGGGGGGTACGCCGATAAACTCATCTTT. Translation gives CALGEGVPGLLPGSFGGGYADKLIF.